The TCR beta chain described here comes from a study of blood T cells in healthy people across ages. Primed by a sample-barcoded 5' primer and a J-beta primer mix, a second PCR proceeded for roughly 7 to 12 cycles. TCRdb redid the calling of the 5' RACE reads with MiXCR, one entry per CDR3 protein. The sample has about 1.7 million distinct CDR3 sequences, 28% seen once. The CDR3 length is 16 residues. The germline CDR1 and CDR2 sequences are SGHRS and YFSETQ. The ends lost 1 base at V and 9 bases at J; junction bases unmatched: 8. Ten or more counts support this clonotype. The sequencing sample was made of blood. The clonotype was recovered from a woman in her 30s in good health. The J gene is TRBJ2-1, the V gene TRBV5-1; 12 nucleotides align to TRBD1. CDR3 in DNA: TGCGCCAGCAGCTTGAATCCGGGACAGGGGGCAGGTGAGCAGTTCTTC. This encodes CASSLNPGQGAGEQFF.